These 11 T cell receptor beta chains originate from one sample sequenced in a study of regulatory T cells in long-lasting Graves disease. The time point: newly diagnosed GD, antithyroid drugs for less than 3 months. The TCR library was prepared using RNA isolated from PBMCs. HTBI primers from iRepertoire and Arm-PCR of CDR3 regions yielded the TCR beta libraries. TCRdb reanalysed the multiplex PCR reads using MiXCR and keeps one entry per CDR3 protein. The repertoire holds roughly 400,000 distinct CDR3 sequences, with approximately 16% as singletons. These data are also associated with another study on T cells in Graves' hyperthyroidism and ophthalmopathy.

The sample in question was peripheral blood mononuclear cells (PBMCs), obtained at new diagnosis, from a patient treated with antithyroid drugs. The receptors come from a woman in her forties with Graves disease.

This clonotype has at least ten counts. The chain combines TRBV20-1 with TRBJ2-2; TRBD1 agrees at 9 bases. In germline, CDR1 is DFQATT, CDR2 SNEGSKA (reference sequence). V was pared by 2 bases and J by 4 bases, with 5 bases of the junction left unmatched. The CDR3 contains 15 residues. CDR3 sequence: CSARKTGGVTGELFF. CDR3 in DNA: TGCAGTGCTAGAAAGACAGGGGGTGTCACCGGGGAGCTGTTTTTT.

Only a few counts were recorded for this clonotype. The rearrangement joins TRBV7-3 to TRBJ2-7; D might be TRBD1 (6 bases). Trimming removed 1 base from V and 4 bases from J, with 14 bases in between. Germline values: CDR1 SGHTA, CDR2 FQGTGA. The CDR3 is 15 residues long. The CDR3 reads CASSLNPGRGYEQYF. The DNA for the CDR3 is TGTGCCAGCAGCTTAAACCCCGGCAGGGGTTACGAGCAGTACTTC.

Many counts were recorded for this clonotype. This chain uses TRBV12-3 or TRBV12-4 with TRBJ1-3; tentatively, D is TRBD1 (5 bases). The V end lost 3 bases, the J end lost 9 bases, and 9 bases lay between the germline ends. The CDR3 is 12 residues long. CDR3 DNA sequence: TGTGCCAGCAGTTTGCGGGGCGGCACCATATATTTT. Translated, it gives CASSLRGGTIYF.

CDR3 loop: CASSYIGSSTDTQYF. DNA of the CDR3: TGTGCCAGCAGTTACATCGGTTCTAGCACAGATACGCAGTATTTT. The chain couples TRBV6-2 or TRBV6-3 to TRBJ2-3, with D unresolved. Trimming pared 2 bases from V and 0 bases from J, leaving 9 bases between. The CDR3 is 15 residues long. Germline CDR1 is MNHEY and CDR2 is SVGEGT.

About this clonotype itself: A single base is all that separates this from a far larger clone, so a read error is likely. The rearrangement joins TRBV2 to TRBJ2-3; TRBD1 matches 8 bases. The J call may be incorrect, as the DNA end agrees better with TRBJ2-1. Germline CDR1 reads SNHLY; CDR2 reads FYNNEI. CDR3 length: 13 amino acids. Here the CDR3 reads CASSRGRVNGQFF. CDR3 coding DNA: TGTGCCAGCAGCAGGGGGCGCGTGAATGGGCAGTTCTTC.

A few counts support this clonotype. The chain is built from TRBV19 and TRBJ1-1; 10 positions match TRBD1. V trimming: 5 bases; J trimming: 6 bases; junction bases outside the gene matches: 12. Germline assignment: CDR1 LNHDA and CDR2 SQIVND (reference sequence). CDR3 length: 16 residues. The CDR3 region is CASSVNSGTGEAEAFF. The CDR3 DNA reads as TGTGCCAGTAGTGTAAATTCCGGGACAGGGGAGGCTGAAGCTTTCTTT.

J is TRBJ2-1 and V is TRBV11-2; a weak D match, TRBD1 (6 bases). V lost 3 bases, J lost 12 bases, and 12 bases lay in between. This CDR3 has 12 residues. Germline lookup yields CDR1 SGHAT and CDR2 FQNNGV. The CDR3 region is CASSLEDSRQFF. In DNA form, the CDR3 reads TGTGCCAGCAGCTTGGAGGACAGTAGGCAGTTCTTC.

This clonotype has a handful of counts. This rearrangement joins TRBV5-1 to TRBJ2-5, with a possible D match to TRBD1 (6 bases). The V and J ends lost 4 bases and 5 bases respectively, with 18 bases between them. Germline assignment: CDR1 SGHRS and CDR2 YFSETQ. This CDR3 has 15 residues. The CDR3, as DNA: TGCGCCAGCAGCCTGAAGGGTCAGGGGCAGGAGACCCAGTACTTC. Protein sequence: CASSLKGQGQETQYF. The variable domain in full, with the rest retrieved from reference TRBV5-1 and TRBJ2-5, is KAGVTQTPRYLIKTRGQQVTLSCSPISGHRSVSWYQQTPGQGLQFLFEYFSETQRNKGNFPGRFSGRQFSNSRSEMNVSTLELGDSALYLCASSLKGQGQETQYFGPGTRLLVL.

This clonotype was detected ten times or more. The chain links TRBV5-1 to TRBJ1-3, with D possibly matching TRBD1 (6 bases). The ends were cut back, 4 bases at V and 2 bases at J, with 10 bases in the middle. The CDR3 covers 14 residues. Germline values: CDR1 SGHRS, CDR2 YFSETQ. The CDR3 is CASSLDRAGNTIYF. CDR3 coding DNA: TGCGCCAGCAGCCTGGACAGAGCTGGAAACACCATATATTTT.

At least ten counts were recorded for this clonotype. The rearrangement links TRBV4-1 to TRBJ1-1, with 7 positions matching TRBD1. Germline V lookup: CDR1 MGHRA, CDR2 YSYEKL. This CDR3 contains 14 residues. The V gene end was trimmed by 1 base and the J gene end by 5 bases; junction bases not matched to a gene: 4. In DNA form, the CDR3 reads TGCGCCAGCAGCCAAGCCGACAGGGAAACTGAAGCTTTCTTT. Protein product: CASSQADRETEAFF.

There are a few counts of this clonotype. V gene TRBV28 combines with J gene TRBJ1-2, with 8 bases fitting TRBD1. This CDR3 has 13 residues. The V gene end was trimmed by 1 base and the J gene end by 8 bases; junction bases not matched to a gene: 3. Germline values: CDR1 MDHEN, CDR2 SYDVKM. CDR3 residues: CASSLSAGGGYTF. The CDR3 DNA reads TGTGCCAGCAGTTTATCGGCAGGGGGCGGCTACACCTTC.